These T cell receptor beta chains were read from a single sample in a study of blood T cell repertoires in COVID-19. The repertoire was sequenced with immunoSEQ multiplex PCR; TCRdb's copy has only in-frame clones and lacks some. The table has about 100,000 clones, 91% seen once; the top ten hold approximately 15%. The sequenced material came from peripheral blood. The receptor set was obtained from a man in his fifties with acute or convalescent COVID-19. Both conserved end residues are part of each CDR3. The D gene is left open where the match is weak.

V gene: TRBV6-1
J gene: TRBJ2-1
D gene: -
CDR3 DNA: TGTGCCAGCAGTGAATCAGCTGGACTCTCCTACAATGAGCAGTTCTTC
CDR3 protein: CASSESAGLSYNEQFF

V gene: TRBV6-5
J gene: TRBJ1-5
D gene: -
CDR3 DNA: TGTGCCAGCAGGGCCAGGGGTACAGGCAATCAGCCCCAGCATTTT
CDR3 protein: CASRARGTGNQPQHF

V gene: TRBV7-6
J gene: TRBJ1-1
D gene: -
CDR3 DNA: TGTGCCAGCAGCCGAGGTCAGGGGAACACTGAAGCTTTCTTT
CDR3 protein: CASSRGQGNTEAFF

V gene: TRBV9
J gene: TRBJ1-4
D gene: -
CDR3 DNA: TGTGCCAGCAGCCCCGGGGGACCGCTTTTCGCAACTAATGAAAAACTGTTTTTT
CDR3 protein: CASSPGGPLFATNEKLFF

V gene: TRBV2
J gene: TRBJ2-1
D gene: -
CDR3 DNA: TGTGCCAGATCTAGCGAGGAGTACAATGAGCAGTTCTTC
CDR3 protein: CARSSEEYNEQFF

V gene: TRBV5-6
J gene: TRBJ1-2
D gene: -
CDR3 DNA: TGTGCCAGCAGCACGACAGGAGCCCATGGCTACACCTTC
CDR3 protein: CASSTTGAHGYTF

V gene: TRBV25-1
J gene: TRBJ2-7
D gene: TRBD1
CDR3 DNA: TGTGCCAGCGGGACAGCCTCCTACGAGCAGTACTTC
CDR3 protein: CASGTASYEQYF

V gene: TRBV15
J gene: TRBJ1-6
D gene: -
CDR3 DNA: TGTGCCACCAGCAGAGTTCCGGGTCGGTCCATTAATTCACCCCTCCACTTT
CDR3 protein: CATSRVPGRSINSPLHF

V gene: TRBV11-2
J gene: TRBJ2-7
D gene: TRBD1
CDR3 DNA: TGTGCCAGCAGCTTAAATCAGGGGGTGAACGAGCAGTACTTC
CDR3 protein: CASSLNQGVNEQYF

V gene: TRBV28
J gene: TRBJ2-7
D gene: TRBD1
CDR3 DNA: TGTGCCAGCAGTGCCCCCGGGACAGGGTTCTACGAGCAGTACTTC
CDR3 protein: CASSAPGTGFYEQYF